The clone carrying this TCR beta chain was recorded a few times. The antigen remains unidentified. This entry comes from a study of tumor-infiltrating lymphocytes in localized non-small cell lung cancer. Study-wide context: Some samples were collected after neoadjuvant chemotherapy; smokers, never-smokers and several histologies were included.

Overall study results and limits: Only some patients had TCR sequencing, depending on available tissue. Compared with uninvolved lung, tumors showed higher T cell infiltration by TCRbeta sequencing. Technical variation could not be separated from intratumor heterogeneity here.

The protocol was immunoSEQ multiplex PCR, while the TCRdb copy is restricted to in-frame clones and leaves out a portion. The sample comprises around 10,000 clones, approximately 75% of which are singletons, and over 12% rests with the top ten. The receptor comes from a human donor with non-small cell lung cancer. The sample comprised lung tumor tissue.

The CDR3 region is CASSPLPGQGVNEQFF. CDR3 DNA sequence: TGTGCCAGCAGCCCCCTTCCGGGACAGGGTGTGAATGAGCAGTTCTTC. V gene TRBV7-9 combines with J gene TRBJ2-1, with 9 bases identical to TRBD1. The germline V gene encodes CDR1 SEHNR and CDR2 FQNEAQ (reference sequence). This CDR3 has 16 residues. V dropped 5 bases and J dropped 7; count of bases not matched to a gene: 12.